Following are 29 T cell receptor beta chains from one sample sequenced in a study of OX40 agonist ivuxolimab in advanced cancers. Using immunoSEQ multiplex PCR, the repertoire was profiled, and TCRdb retains in-frame clones only, with some absent. Of some 78,000 clones in the sample, about 85% were seen once. The sequences come from CD4+ or CD8+ T cells sorted from blood, collected in a trial of the OX40 agonist ivuxolimab. These receptors all come from an adult with an advanced solid tumor such as melanoma, head and neck, liver or kidney cancer.

V is TRBV6-5 and J is TRBJ1-2; no definite D call. Between the trimmed V and J ends, which lost 7 bases and 8 bases, there was a span of 11 bases. Germline CDR1 MNHEY, CDR2 SVGAGI. The CDR3 is 11 amino acids. The DNA of the CDR3 is TGTGCCAGCACCGATTCGTGGGGCTACACCTTC. Translated: CASTDSWGYTF.

CDR3 amino acids: CASSSGTGQPQHF. The CDR3, as DNA: TGTGCCAGCAGCTCAGGGACCGGTCAGCCCCAGCATTTT. The chain uses TRBV7-3 and TRBJ1-5; maybe TRBD1 (5 bases). This CDR3 spans 13 amino acids. Looked up from germline, CDR1 is SGHTA and CDR2 is FQGTGA. Deletions cut 4 bases from V and 6 bases from J, with 10 bases between.

The V and J genes are TRBV18 and TRBJ2-1; TRBD1 matches at 8 bases. Germline CDR1 KGHSH, CDR2 LQKENI. The CDR3 runs 15 residues. The trim removed 3 bases at V and 1 base at J, leaving 2 bases unmatched. CDR3 region: CASSPRQGSYNEQFF. In nucleotides, the CDR3 is TGTGCCAGCTCACCGAGACAGGGGTCCTACAATGAGCAGTTCTTC.

This clone was found once. The CDR3 loop is CASSLGGTSGISYNEQFF. The CDR3 DNA reads TGTGCCAGCAGCTTAGGGGGGACTAGCGGGATTTCTTACAATGAGCAGTTCTTC. The chain recombines TRBV7-2 with TRBJ2-1; 13 bases fit TRBD2. The germline V gene encodes CDR1 SGHTA and CDR2 FQGNSA. The CDR3 totals 18 residues. V dropped 1 base and J dropped 4; count of bases not matched to a gene: 7.

V gene TRBV5-4 combines with J gene TRBJ2-3; 11 nucleotides align to TRBD2. The junction had 5 bases not matched to a gene; V was cut back by 4 bases and J by 1 base. Germline CDR1 and CDR2: SGHNT and YYREEE (reference sequence). The CDR3 sequence is 16 residues long. The CDR3 DNA reads as TGTGCCAGCAGCCGACGACTAGCGGGGCGCACAGATACGCAGTATTTT. Translation: CASSRRLAGRTDTQYF.

This chain connects TRBV11-3 to TRBJ1-1, with D possibly matching TRBD1 (5 bases). The CDR3 is made up of 16 amino acids. With 2 bases removed from V and 4 bases from J, the gap between germline ends came to 17 bases. From germline, CDR1 is SGHNT and CDR2 YENEEA. The CDR3 loop is CASSLNRQGWATEAFF. The CDR3 coding sequence is TGTGCCAGCAGCTTAAATAGGCAGGGCTGGGCCACTGAAGCTTTCTTT. The whole variable domain, filled in from reference TRBV11-3 and TRBJ1-1, reads EAGVVQSPRYKIIEKKQPVAFWCNPISGHNTLYWYLQNLGQGPELLIRYENEEAVDDSQLPKDRFSAERLKGVDSTLKIQPAELGDSAVYLCASSLNRQGWATEAFFGQGTRLTVV.

This clone was seen more than once but under ten times. The V call is TRBV29-1, the J call TRBJ2-1; the D gene could be TRBD1 or TRBD2 (5 bases each). The CDR3 is 11 residues long. Germline CDR1 is SQVTM and CDR2 is ANQGSEA. Trimming left V 4 bases short and J 6 bases short, with 7 bases between. CDR3 sequence: CSVARGNEQFF. The CDR3 nucleotides are TGCAGCGTTGCGAGGGGCAATGAGCAGTTCTTC.

The chain carries TRBV19 and TRBJ2-2, with TRBD1 matching 9 bases. Germline CDR1 LNHDA, CDR2 SQIVND (reference sequence). The J segment lost 5 bases and the V segment lost 7 bases, leaving 5 bases of the junction unmatched. The CDR3 is made up of 14 amino acids. The CDR3 DNA follows: TGTGCCAGTAAACCGGGACAGGGTACCGGGGAGCTGTTTTTT. It encodes CASKPGQGTGELFF.

The J gene is TRBJ1-5, the V gene TRBV11-2; tentative D call: TRBD1 (5 bases). The germline CDR1 and CDR2 sequences are SGHAT and FQNNGV. The CDR3 covers 15 residues. Trimming pared 1 base from V and 0 bases from J, leaving 7 bases between. The CDR3 protein is CASSLGGDSNQPQHF. CDR3 coding DNA: TGTGCCAGCAGCTTAGGGGGGGATAGCAATCAGCCCCAGCATTTT.

The chain recombines TRBV4-2 with TRBJ1-3; D not resolved. Per germline, CDR1 LGHNA and CDR2 YNFKEQ. CDR3 length: 16 residues. V lost 0 bases to trimming and J lost 0 bases, with 9 bases between them. This CDR3 reads CASSQEMLISGNTIYF. Here the CDR3 DNA reads TGTGCCAGCAGCCAAGAGATGCTAATCTCTGGAAACACCATATATTTT.

The J gene is TRBJ2-7, the V gene TRBV5-1, with 10 nucleotides matching TRBD1. The CDR3 is 15 residues long. With 4 bases clipped from V and 5 bases from J, the junction kept 9 bases outside the gene matches. Germline values: CDR1 SGHRS, CDR2 YFSETQ. In DNA, the CDR3 is TGCGCCAGCAGCCTTGGAGGGACAGGGGTGGACGAGCAGTACTTC. Translating it yields CASSLGGTGVDEQYF.

CDR3 residues: CASRDGGQGGGYTF. The CDR3 bases are TGTGCCAGCAGGGACGGGGGGCAGGGCGGTGGCTACACCTTC. This chain links TRBV6-1 with TRBJ1-2, with TRBD1 as a possible D gene (6 bases). The V end was cut by 6 bases, the J end by 7 bases, with 18 bases between. The CDR3 runs to 14 residues. Germline values: CDR1 MNHNS, CDR2 SASEGT.

Here the CDR3 DNA reads TGTGCCAGCAGTCGGGGTGGGGCAGGGGGTCCAGATACGCAGTATTTT. Protein product: CASSRGGAGGPDTQYF. V gene TRBV27 combines with J gene TRBJ2-3, with 7 bases matching TRBD1. This CDR3 region has 16 residues. Trimming cost V 5 bases and J 4 bases; bases outside gene matches: 12. In germline, CDR1 is MNHEY, CDR2 SMNVEV (reference sequence).

This clone was detected a few times. The chain is built from TRBV29-1 and TRBJ1-1; 8 nucleotides agree with TRBD1. The CDR3 is 16 residues long. From germline, CDR1 is SQVTM and CDR2 ANQGSEA. The junction had 17 bases not matched to a gene; V was cut back by 6 bases and J by 5 bases. CDR3 sequence: CSVLGQVVVKGTEAFF. CDR3 bases: TGCAGCGTCCTGGGACAGGTAGTTGTAAAGGGGACTGAAGCTTTCTTT.

V and J are TRBV7-9 and TRBJ1-4; no reliable D call. There are 13 residues in the CDR3. Germline V gene sequence: CDR1 SEHNR, CDR2 FQNEAQ (reference sequence). Trimming took off 1 base at V and 7 bases at J, with 7 bases between the two ends. CDR3 protein: CASSLGVGEKLFF. CDR3 bases: TGTGCCAGCAGCTTAGGAGTAGGTGAAAAACTGTTTTTT.

V usage is TRBV18 and J usage is TRBJ2-1, with D possibly TRBD2 on 5 matching bases. V shed 3 bases and J shed 15 bases, with 15 bases lying between them. Germline V gene lookup returns CDR1 KGHSH and CDR2 LQKENI. This CDR3 contains 12 residues. Here the CDR3 DNA reads TGTGCCAGCTCACCGGACCTCGAGGGTCGGTTCTTC. This gives the protein CASSPDLEGRFF.

The V gene is TRBV11-2, the J gene TRBJ1-1; unclear D gene. The germline V and J ends were trimmed by 4 bases and 4 bases, with 19 bases remaining between them. CDR1 is SGHAT, CDR2 FQNNGV, per germline. The CDR3 is 16 residues long. This chain's CDR3 is CASSSAWAGATTEAFF. The CDR3 bases are TGTGCCAGCAGCTCAGCGTGGGCCGGAGCTACCACTGAAGCTTTCTTT.

This clone appeared a single time. The chain has TRBV6-5 and TRBJ2-7; TRBD2 might be the D (7 bases). The V gene's germline CDR1 is MNHEY and CDR2 SVGAGI. The ends were cut back, 6 bases at V and 6 bases at J, with 9 bases in the middle. The CDR3 is 11 amino acids. CDR3: CASRAGAEQYF. CDR3 nucleotide sequence: TGTGCCAGCAGGGCGGGGGCCGAGCAGTACTTC.

J is TRBJ2-4 and V is TRBV6-5; 7 bases map to TRBD1. Germline CDR1 MNHEY, CDR2 SVGAGI. This CDR3 comprises 14 residues. Trimming cost V 6 bases and J 1 base; bases outside gene matches: 3. The CDR3: CASSPQGAKNIQYF. For the CDR3, the DNA is TGTGCCAGCAGCCCACAGGGGGCCAAAAACATTCAGTACTTC.

The genes are TRBV29-1 and TRBJ2-5; D may be TRBD1 or TRBD2 (5 bases each). V was cut by 6 bases and J by 8 bases, with 16 bases left in between. Looked up from germline, CDR1 is SQVTM and CDR2 is ANQGSEA. The CDR3 extends over 12 amino acids. The CDR3 coding sequence is TGCAGCGTCGGGACGGATAGCAATACCCAGTACTTC. Translating gives CSVGTDSNTQYF.

The chain couples TRBV7-3 to TRBJ2-3; D unclear. The length of the CDR3 is 13 residues. The germline V and J ends were trimmed by 0 bases and 4 bases, with 5 bases remaining between them. Per the germline V gene, CDR1 is SGHTA and CDR2 is FQGTGA. In DNA form, the CDR3 reads TGTGCCAGCAGCTTAACGGCATCAGATACGCAGTATTTT. This translates into CASSLTASDTQYF.

The chain has TRBV6-5 and TRBJ1-2, with 9 positions matching TRBD1. Germline assignment: CDR1 MNHEY and CDR2 SVGAGI. Trimming removed 6 bases from V and 6 bases from J; junction bases left unmatched: 11. This CDR3 comprises 15 residues. The CDR3, as DNA: TGTGCCAGCAGCCTCCCTTGGGGACAGGGACATGGCTACACCTTC. Encoded protein: CASSLPWGQGHGYTF.

This chain connects TRBV5-1 to TRBJ2-5; no reliable D call. The V gene lost 1 base and the J gene lost 4 bases, with 2 bases spanning the gap. The germline CDR1 and CDR2 sequences are SGHRS and YFSETQ. This CDR3 is built from 11 residues. The CDR3 reads CASSLTETQYF. The DNA of the CDR3 is TGCGCCAGCAGCTTGACAGAGACCCAGTACTTC. Complete variable domain (other parts from reference TRBV5-1 and TRBJ2-5): KAGVTQTPRYLIKTRGQQVTLSCSPISGHRSVSWYQQTPGQGLQFLFEYFSETQRNKGNFPGRFSGRQFSNSRSEMNVSTLELGDSALYLCASSLTETQYFGPGTRLLVL.

This clone was observed a single time. The V gene is TRBV5-6, the J gene TRBJ2-6, with D perhaps given as TRBD1 or TRBD2 (5 bases each). V lost 4 bases, J lost 2 bases, and 10 bases lay in between. The CDR3 is made up of 15 amino acids. CDR1 SGHDT and CDR2 YYEEEE come from the germline V gene. CDR3 DNA sequence: TGTGCCAGCAGCCCAGGGACGGCTGGGGCCAACGTCCTGACTTTC. It codes for CASSPGTAGANVLTF. Full variable domain (missing parts from reference TRBV5-6 and TRBJ2-6): DAGVTQSPTHLIKTRGQQVTLRCSPKSGHDTVSWYQQALGQGPQFIFQYYEEEERQRGNFPDRFSGHQFPNYSSELNVNALLLGDSALYLCASSPGTAGANVLTFGAGSRLTVL.

In DNA form, the CDR3 reads TGTGCCAGCAGCCCTGGGGGAGATGAGCAGTTCTTC. Amino acid sequence: CASSPGGDEQFF. The chain uses TRBV6-6 and TRBJ2-1, with D tentatively TRBD1 or TRBD2 (5 bases each). Between the trimmed V and J ends, which lost 6 bases and 8 bases, there was a span of 11 bases. Germline values: CDR1 MNHNY, CDR2 SVGAGI (reference sequence). The CDR3 sequence is 12 residues long.

The chain has TRBV6-6 and TRBJ1-1; D not resolved. Trimming took off 7 bases at V and 0 bases at J, with 9 bases between the two ends. Germline assignment: CDR1 MNHNY and CDR2 SVGAGI (reference sequence). The CDR3 totals 13 residues. DNA for the CDR3: TGTGCCAGCAATTTCCGCATGAACACTGAAGCTTTCTTT. Residues: CASNFRMNTEAFF.

This clone showed up just once. J is TRBJ2-5 and V is TRBV5-1, with TRBD2 matching 9 bases. The CDR3 extends over 14 amino acids. J lost 5 bases, V lost 3 bases, and 5 bases had no gene match. The germline gives CDR1 SGHRS, CDR2 YFSETQ. The CDR3 DNA sequence: TGCGCCAGCAGCTCTGGACTAGCGAGGGAGACCCAGTACTTC. It is translated as CASSSGLARETQYF.

This clone turned up a few times. The CDR3 spells CASSNEKLFF. The CDR3 DNA follows: TGTGCCAGCAGTAATGAAAAACTGTTTTTT. The chain joins TRBV7-9 to TRBJ1-4; D uncertain. This CDR3 spans 10 amino acids. The ends were cut back, 6 bases at V and 4 bases at J, with 0 bases in the middle. Germline V gene sequence: CDR1 SEHNR, CDR2 FQNEAQ (reference sequence).

The chain uses TRBV12-5 and TRBJ2-2, with D possibly called TRBD1 or TRBD2 (5 bases each). The CDR3 covers 15 residues. The ends were cut back, 0 bases at V and 3 bases at J, with 8 bases in the middle. Germline V gene sequence: CDR1 LGHNT, CDR2 FRNRAP. CDR3 residues: CASGLVRGDTGELFF. For the CDR3, the DNA is TGTGCTAGTGGTTTGGTACGAGGGGACACCGGGGAGCTGTTTTTT. Complete variable domain (other parts from reference TRBV12-5 and TRBJ2-2): DARVTQTPRHKVTEMGQEVTMRCQPILGHNTVFWYRQTMMQGLELLAYFRNRAPLDDSGMPKDRFSAEMPDATLATLKIQPSEPRDSAVYFCASGLVRGDTGELFFGEGSRLTVL.